The TCR beta chain described here comes from a study of Graves' ophthalmopathy and Graves' hyperthyroidism. The study amplified TCR beta CDR3 regions using RNA transcripts. HTBI-primed first-round RT-PCR preceded second-round multiplex PCR. TCRdb called the multiplex PCR reads again in MiXCR, with one record for every CDR3 protein. This sample has hundreds of thousands of distinct CDR3 sequences, with just over 40% found just once. Deletions cut 4 bases from V and 0 bases from J, with 16 bases between. CDR3 size: 16 residues. Every ophthalmopathy donor presented moderate-to-severe activity, CAS ≥3, NOSPECS ≥4 and duration under 3 months. A roughly 10 ml volume of fresh peripheral blood provided the PBMCs.

Specimen: peripheral blood. V is TRBV12-3 or TRBV12-4 and J is TRBJ2-7; tentatively, D is TRBD1 (6 bases). The origin of this receptor is an adult man with Graves' ophthalmopathy. In DNA form, the CDR3 reads TGTGCCAGCAGTTACTCGTACAGGGACCCCTCCTACGAGCAGTACTTC. This gives the protein CASSYSYRDPSYEQYF.